Listed below are T cell receptor beta chains from one sample, sequenced in a study of Graves' ophthalmopathy and Graves' hyperthyroidism. Each CDR3 protein is one row after TCRdb ran MiXCR on the multiplex PCR reads. This sample has approximately 700,000 distinct CDR3 sequences, with roughly two fifths found just once. The specimen sequenced was peripheral blood. These receptors came from an adult man with Graves' ophthalmopathy. Each CDR3 is given with its conserved first and last residue. A D gene is named only where the DNA matches it firmly. The size field is filled for only some rows; it gives once, few, many or a size class.

j_gene | d_gene | abundance | v_gene | CDR3nt | CDR3aa
TRBJ2-7 | TRBD1 | . | TRBV10-2 | TGCGCCAGCACCCCGACAGGGTTATTGGGGCCTGCCTACGAGCAGTACTTC | CASTPTGLLGPAYEQYF
TRBJ1-1 | . | many | TRBV20-1 | TGCAGTGGTCCTTTTAACACTGAAGCTTTCTTT | CSGPFNTEAFF
TRBJ2-5 | TRBD1 | many | TRBV29-1 | TGCAGCGTTAACAGGGGGCGAGAGACCCAGTACTTC | CSVNRGRETQYF
TRBJ2-7 | . | . | TRBV29-1 | TGCAGCCGGGACTCACGCTCCTACGAGCAGTACTTC | CSRDSRSYEQYF
TRBJ1-6 | . | . | TRBV25-1 | TGTGCCAGTTTCAGGGAGGATTCACCCCTCCACTTT | CASFREDSPLHF
TRBJ2-5 | TRBD2 | many | TRBV7-2 | TGTGCCAGCAGCTTGTTGACTCAAGCGGGAGGGGAGACCCAGTACTTC | CASSLLTQAGGETQYF
TRBJ1-2 | TRBD1 | . | TRBV9 | TGTGCCAGCAGCGCAATCAGTAGGATCGGGCAGGGGGCTCCCTATGGCTACACCTTC | CASSAISRIGQGAPYGYTF
TRBJ1-6 | . | many | TRBV25-1 | TGTGCCAGCAGTGAATTGGACCGAGATAATTCACCCCTCCACTTT | CASSELDRDNSPLHF
TRBJ1-2 | . | . | TRBV2 | TGTGCCAGCAGTTTATACGCTCCAGGAGATGGCTACACCTTC | CASSLYAPGDGYTF
TRBJ1-2 | TRBD1 | many | TRBV19 | TGTGCCAGTAGTATGGGACAGGGGACGGGCGGCTACACCTTC | CASSMGQGTGGYTF
TRBJ2-6 | TRBD1 | . | TRBV7-9 | TGTGCCAGCAGCCCGGGGACAGACTCTGGGGCCAACGTCCTGACTTTC | CASSPGTDSGANVLTF
TRBJ1-4 | . | . | TRBV5-4 | TGTGCCAGCAGCGGGGAGATCAATGAAAAACTGTTTTTT | CASSGEINEKLFF
TRBJ1-2 | TRBD1 | many | TRBV12-3/TRBV12-4 | TGTGCCAGCAGCCAACAGGGGCGTCTCCCCGCCTACACCTTC | CASSQQGRLPAYTF
TRBJ2-2 | TRBD2 | . | TRBV25-1 | TGTGCCAGCAGCCAACTAGCGGGAGTGGCCGGGGAGCTGTTTTTT | CASSQLAGVAGELFF
TRBJ2-5 | . | . | TRBV2 | TGTGCCAGCAGTGAAGCAGCGGGTGAGACCCAGTACTTC | CASSEAAGETQYF
TRBJ2-7 | . | many | TRBV7-2 | TGTGCCAGCACCCTCTACTACGAGCAGTACTTC | CASTLYYEQYF
TRBJ2-7 | . | few | TRBV10-2 | TGCGCCAGCAGCCCTACACGGCAGGGCTCCTACGAGCAGTACTTC | CASSPTRQGSYEQYF
TRBJ2-7 | TRBD1 | many | TRBV7-8 | TGTGCCAGCAGCTTCGGGACAGGGCGTGAGCAGTACTTC | CASSFGTGREQYF
TRBJ2-5 | TRBD2 | . | TRBV7-2 | TGTGCCAGCAGCTTCAGACTAGCGGGAGGCGGGGAGACCCAGTACTTC | CASSFRLAGGGETQYF
TRBJ1-2 | TRBD1 | many | TRBV2 | TGTGCCAGCAGTCCGGGACAGGGGGAACTTGGCTACACCTTC | CASSPGQGELGYTF
TRBJ2-2 | TRBD1 | many | TRBV24-1 | TGTGCCACCGAAAACAGGGGCGCGAACACCGGGGAGCTGTTTTTT | CATENRGANTGELFF
TRBJ1-2 | . | . | TRBV9 | TGTGCCAGCAGCCAGGGTCCGGGGGCTGGCTACACCTTC | CASSQGPGAGYTF
TRBJ1-2 | TRBD1 | many | TRBV25-1 | TGTGCCAGCCGTCTCCCCGGGACAGGGGGCGCAGGGGGCTACACCTTC | CASRLPGTGGAGGYTF
TRBJ2-5 | TRBD1 | . | TRBV5-1 | TGCGCCAGCAGCTTATGGACAGGGGCGTCAGAGACCCAGTACTTC | CASSLWTGASETQYF
TRBJ1-6 | . | many | TRBV6-5 | TGTGCCAGCAGTTACGGTGTCAGGAGTAATTCACCCCTCCACTTT | CASSYGVRSNSPLHF
TRBJ1-5 | . | . | TRBV20-1 | TGCAGTGCTAGAGACGAGGACGATAATACGCCCCAGCATTTT | CSARDEDDNTPQHF
TRBJ1-6 | TRBD1 | many | TRBV7-2 | TGTGCCAGCAGCTTCGGGACAGCGAGGTATAATTCACCCCTTCACTTT | CASSFGTARYNSPLHF
TRBJ1-5 | TRBD1 | few | TRBV20-1 | TGCAGTGCTCGGACAGGGGTTCAGCCCCAGCATTTT | CSARTGVQPQHF
TRBJ1-1 | . | . | TRBV16 | TGTGCCAGCAGCCAACCTTCCAGGTGGAACACTGAAGCTTTCTTT | CASSQPSRWNTEAFF
TRBJ1-2 | . | . | TRBV12-3/TRBV12-4 | TGTGCCAGCAGTTCACTTAAGGGATACACCTTC | CASSSLKGYTF
TRBJ1-5 | TRBD1 | . | TRBV10-3 | TGTGCCATCAGGGGAGACAGGGGGGGGGATCAGTCCCAGCATTTT | CAIRGDRGGDQSQHF
TRBJ2-7 | TRBD1 | . | TRBV9 | TGTGCCAGCAGCTTAGATTGGACAGGGGGCGAGCAGTACTTC | CASSLDWTGGEQYF
TRBJ2-5 | TRBD1 | . | TRBV5-6 | TGTGCCAGCAGTATGACAGGGGGGGAGACCCAGTACTTC | CASSMTGGETQYF
TRBJ1-2 | TRBD1 | . | TRBV29-1 | TGCAGCCCCCAGACAGGGGTGGTCTATGGCTACACCTTC | CSPQTGVVYGYTF
TRBJ2-7 | TRBD1 | few | TRBV12-3/TRBV12-4 | TGTGCCAGCAGTTTAGGACAGGGGGCCGTCCACGAGCAGTACTTC | CASSLGQGAVHEQYF
TRBJ2-7 | . | few | TRBV7-2 | TGTGCCAGCAGCTCCCCCCACAGGTTCTCTTACGAGCAGTACTTC | CASSSPHRFSYEQYF
TRBJ1-4 | . | . | TRBV9 | TGTGCCAGCAGCCCCCGGGCGGAAAAACTGTTTTTT | CASSPRAEKLFF
TRBJ2-7 | . | few | TRBV2 | TGTGCCAGCACCCGGGACAACACCTACGAGCAGTACTTC | CASTRDNTYEQYF
TRBJ2-7 | . | . | TRBV7-2 | TGTGCCAGCAGCTTAGCCGGGGGGCCCACCTACGAGCAGTACTTC | CASSLAGGPTYEQYF
TRBJ1-5 | . | few | TRBV10-3 | TGTGCCAGCCAAGCCGGTCAGGGCAATCAGCCCCAGCATTTT | CASQAGQGNQPQHF
TRBJ2-7 | TRBD2 | . | TRBV29-1 | TGCAGCGTTCTGCGGGGGGGATCAGGGGAGCAGTACTTC | CSVLRGGSGEQYF
TRBJ1-1 | . | once | TRBV2 | TGTGCCTGGAGTCGCACAGCGAACACTGAAGCTTTCTTT | CAWSRTANTEAFF
TRBJ2-2 | . | few | TRBV4-3 | TGCGCCAGCAGCCCGATAGGACCCCCCGGGGAGCTGTTTTTT | CASSPIGPPGELFF
TRBJ1-1 | . | . | TRBV7-9 | TGTGCCAGCAGCCAAGCCCCCTATACCCGAGGGGGTGGCACTGAAGCTTTCTTT | CASSQAPYTRGGGTEAFF
TRBJ1-2 | TRBD1 | many | TRBV29-1 | TGCAGCGTTACCGTTGGGACAGGGGATGGCTACACCTTC | CSVTVGTGDGYTF
TRBJ1-6 | TRBD1 | . | TRBV11-2 | TGTGCCAGCAGCTCAGGGGGTTCGGCCTATAATTCACCCCTCCACTTT | CASSSGGSAYNSPLHF
TRBJ2-2 | . | many | TRBV7-9 | TGTGCCAGCAGCTTCCCGGCTAGCCCCACCGGGGAGCTGTTTTTT | CASSFPASPTGELFF
TRBJ1-1 | . | . | TRBV9 | TGTGCCAGCAGCGTAGCAGGGTTGGACACTGAAGCTTTCTTT | CASSVAGLDTEAFF
TRBJ1-5 | . | . | TRBV10-3 | TGTGCCAGCAGTTACGCGCCAGGGTCCTACCAGCCCCGGCATTTT | CASSYAPGSYQPRHF
TRBJ2-2 | . | many | TRBV29-1 | TGCAGCGTTGAGAGCACCGGGGAGCTGTTTTTT | CSVESTGELFF
TRBJ1-2 | TRBD1 | few | TRBV13 | TGTGCCAGCAGCACGAGAACAGGGGGCTTCTATGGCTACACCTTC | CASSTRTGGFYGYTF
TRBJ2-7 | TRBD1 | many | TRBV19 | TGTGCCAGTGGAAACCGGGACAGGGGATACGAGCAGTACTTC | CASGNRDRGYEQYF
TRBJ2-7 | TRBD2 | . | TRBV20-1 | TGCAGTGCACGGACTAGCGGGTGGGGCTACGAGCAGTACTTC | CSARTSGWGYEQYF
TRBJ1-2 | TRBD1 | . | TRBV20-1 | TGCAGTGCTAGTAAGGCCGGGACAGGGGCGCGTACTGGAGATGGCTACACCTTC | CSASKAGTGARTGDGYTF
TRBJ2-3 | . | few | TRBV25-1 | TGTGCCAGCAGTGAAGCAGAACAGGCGGGAGATACGCAGTATTTT | CASSEAEQAGDTQYF
TRBJ1-1 | . | many | TRBV20-1 | TGCAGTGCTAGAGATCTGAGGTTTAGCACTGAAGCTTTCTTT | CSARDLRFSTEAFF